Following are 17 T cell receptor beta chains from one sample sequenced in a study of CD8+CD57+ T cells in acquired aplastic anemia. TCR beta VDJ combinations and CDR3 sequences were profiled from genomic DNA. MiXCR, run by TCRdb on the reads, gives a single entry per CDR3 protein. The table shows 200,000 to 250,000 distinct CDR3 sequences, with around 32% occurring only once. The sample taken for sequencing was sorted CD4+, CD8+, or CD8+CD57+ T cells (not recorded which) from PBMCs. The receptor set was obtained from a human donor in good health, serving as a control.

This clonotype was found many times. V is TRBV11-1 and J is TRBJ1-5, with D uncertain. The CDR3 sequence is 16 residues long. Looked up from germline, CDR1 is SGHAT and CDR2 is FQDESV (reference sequence). V was trimmed by 1 base and J by 5 bases, leaving 15 bases between them. The CDR3 nucleotides are TGTGCCAGCAGCTTAGTTGCCCAATCGTTCCATCAGCCCCAGCATTTT. Its protein product is CASSLVAQSFHQPQHF.

The chain has TRBV10-2 and TRBJ1-1, with 8 positions matching TRBD1. The CDR3 is 13 residues long. J gave up 4 bases and V 6 bases, and 4 bases lay outside the gene matches. The germline V gene has CDR1 WSHSY and CDR2 SAAADI. The CDR3 loop is CASSAQGGTEAFF. The CDR3 DNA is TGCGCCAGCAGCGCACAGGGGGGCACTGAAGCTTTCTTT.

This clonotype appeared many times. The gene calls are TRBV9 and TRBJ1-6; 9 nucleotides agree with TRBD1. The trim removed 4 bases at V and 0 bases at J, leaving 5 bases unmatched. The germline gives CDR1 SGDLS, CDR2 YYNGEE. The CDR3 runs to 17 residues. CDR3 coding DNA: TGTGCCAGCAGCCGGACAGGGGAAGGCTCCTATAATTCACCCCTCCACTTT. Translation gives CASSRTGEGSYNSPLHF. Full variable domain (remainder filled in from reference TRBV9 and TRBJ1-6): DSGVTQTPKHLITATGQRVTLRCSPRSGDLSVYWYQQSLDQGLQFLIQYYNGEERAKGNILERFSAQQFPDLHSELNLSSLELGDSALYFCASSRTGEGSYNSPLHFGNGTRLTVT.

Concerning this clonotype: This clone may be a read error of a much larger clone one base away. The chain recombines TRBV19 with TRBJ2-2, with a weak D call TRBD1 (6 bases). Germline V lookup: CDR1 LNHDA, CDR2 SQIVND (reference sequence). V lost 5 bases to trimming and J lost 5 bases, with 15 bases between them. CDR3 size: 15 residues. Here the CDR3 reads CASSGRVQGTGELFF. CDR3 nucleotides: TGTGCCAGTAGTGGAAGAGTACAGGGTACCGGGGAGCTGTTTTTT.

There are many counts of this clonotype. This chain joins TRBV10-1 and TRBJ2-3, with D possibly TRBD2 on 5 matching bases. Per the germline V gene, CDR1 is WNHNN and CDR2 is SYGVQD (reference sequence). V gave up 2 bases and J gave up 5 bases, with 11 bases separating them. CDR3 size: 14 residues. The CDR3 DNA is TGCGCCAGCAGTGAGGCTGGACGGGGAGATACGCAGTATTTT. Its protein product is CASSEAGRGDTQYF.

This clonotype was detected many times. This sequence joins TRBV2 and TRBJ2-1; possible D gene TRBD1, 5 bases. The V gene lost 4 bases and the J gene lost 2 bases, with 12 bases spanning the gap. CDR1 is SNHLY, CDR2 FYNNEI, per germline. CDR3 length equals 15 residues. CDR3 coding DNA: TGTGCCAGCAGTGTGGGGCAGAGCGCCTACAATGAGCAGTTCTTC. As protein: CASSVGQSAYNEQFF. Full variable domain (missing parts from reference TRBV2 and TRBJ2-1): EPEVTQTPSHQVTQMGQEVILRCVPISNHLYFYWYRQILGQKVEFLVSFYNNEISEKSEIFDDQFSVERPDGSNFTLKIRSTKLEDSAMYFCASSVGQSAYNEQFFGPGTRLTVL.

This clonotype has at least ten counts. One end of the junction varies from germline; a read error may be responsible. The chain recombines TRBV2 with TRBJ1-2; D is unclear. Germline values: CDR1 SNHLY, CDR2 FYNNEI. The CDR3 runs 10 residues. This CDR3 reads CARRTRATCF. In nucleotides, the CDR3 is TGTGCCAGACGAACGAGGGCAACCTGCTTC.

In this sample, this clonotype turned up a few times. The genes are TRBV12-3 or TRBV12-4 and TRBJ1-6; D gene ambiguous. This CDR3 comprises 20 residues. The V end lost 5 bases, the J end lost 0 bases, and 23 bases lay between the germline ends. The CDR3 sequence: CASSPTNSLTRSSYNSPLHF. CDR3 in DNA: TGTGCCAGCAGTCCAACAAATAGTCTCACCAGGAGCTCCTATAATTCACCCCTCCACTTT.

This rearrangement joins TRBV12-3 or TRBV12-4 to TRBJ2-1, with D perhaps matching TRBD2 (5 bases). The CDR3 loop spans 11 amino acids. Trimming shortened V by 3 bases and J by 10 bases, and 7 bases separated the two germline ends. For the CDR3, the DNA is TGTGCCAGCAGTTTTTGGGAGGAGCAGTTCTTC. The encoded protein is CASSFWEEQFF.

A remark on this clonotype: This may stem from a read error, because a much larger clone lies one nucleotide away. The V gene is TRBV19, the J gene TRBJ1-5; D is unresolved. This CDR3 comprises 18 residues. The germline V gene encodes CDR1 LNHDA and CDR2 SQIVND (reference sequence). The CDR3 coding sequence is TGTGCCAGTAGTATTCGCCCGGAGCGATATTATAGCAATCTGCCCCAGCATTTT. As protein: CASSIRPERYYSNLPQHF.

This clonotype was counted between two and nine times. This chain connects TRBV5-1 to TRBJ1-1; 9 bases match TRBD1. The length of the CDR3 is 16 residues. The V segment lost 1 base and the J segment 0 bases; nucleotides outside the gene matches: 4. Germline V gene data show CDR1 as SGHRS and CDR2 as YFSETQ. This CDR3 is CASSLSTGGMNTEAFF. CDR3 in DNA: TGCGCCAGCAGCTTGTCGACAGGGGGTATGAACACTGAAGCTTTCTTT.

This clonotype occurred many times. The V and J genes are TRBV20-1 and TRBJ1-1, with a weak D call TRBD1 (6 bases). Germline V gene data show CDR1 as DFQATT and CDR2 as SNEGSKA (reference sequence). This CDR3 spans 14 amino acids. Deletions cut 3 bases from V and 4 bases from J, with 15 bases between. Here the CDR3 reads CSASRTGYGTEAFF. CDR3 nucleotide sequence: TGCAGTGCTAGCCGAACAGGGTATGGCACTGAAGCTTTCTTT.

The chain has TRBV7-2 and TRBJ2-5; TRBD1 agrees at 7 bases. The CDR3 extends over 14 amino acids. The V gene end was trimmed by 2 bases and the J gene end by 1 base; junction bases not matched to a gene: 1. CDR1 SGHTA and CDR2 FQGNSA come from the germline V gene. The CDR3 protein is CASSLTGVQETQYF. The CDR3 DNA is TGTGCCAGCAGCTTAACAGGGGTCCAAGAGACCCAGTACTTC.

This clonotype appeared a few times. One junction end does not reproduce the germline sequence, and a read error may be involved. V is TRBV29-1 and J is TRBJ2-1; tentative D call: TRBD1 (5 bases). This CDR3 is 9 amino acids long. Germline V CDR1 and CDR2: SQVTM, ANQGSEA. The CDR3 DNA reads TGCAGCGTTGAAGATCAGGGCAGCTTC. It encodes CSVEDQGSF.

This clonotype was seen a handful of times. The chain is built from TRBV14 and TRBJ1-1, with D unclear. Germline V gene sequence: CDR1 SGHDN, CDR2 FVKESK. The V end lost 0 bases, the J end lost 1 base, and 12 bases lay between the germline ends. This CDR3 is built from 16 residues. CDR3 bases: TGTGCCAGCAGCCAAGAAGCTCGGCCGAGGAACACTGAAGCTTTCTTT. Translation: CASSQEARPRNTEAFF.

This clonotype has ten or more counts. This rearrangement joins TRBV19 to TRBJ1-5; 7 bases align to TRBD1. This CDR3 spans 20 amino acids. Trimming at V came to 0 bases and at J to 0 bases, leaving 14 bases not matched to a gene. Germline V gene sequence: CDR1 LNHDA, CDR2 SQIVND (reference sequence). The CDR3 DNA follows: TGTGCCAGTAGTATAGATAGGAGATGGGACAGCAATTATAGCAATCAGCCCCAGCATTTT. Translated, it gives CASSIDRRWDSNYSNQPQHF.

The table lists this clonotype with many counts. This chain connects TRBV5-4 to TRBJ2-1; 7 bases are shared with TRBD1. The V gene's germline CDR1 is SGHNT and CDR2 YYREEE (reference sequence). V shed 4 bases and J 5 bases; nucleotides not matched to a gene: 9. The CDR3 is 15 amino acids. Here the CDR3 DNA reads TGTGCCAGCAGCACGCGACAGGGACCTAACAATGAGCAGTTCTTC. Its translation is CASSTRQGPNNEQFF.